These 20 T cell receptor beta chains share one sample of origin, sequenced in a study of blood T cells in healthy people across ages. A J-beta primer mix and a sample-barcoded 5' primer were used in a second PCR of about 7 to 12 cycles. Using its own MiXCR run on the 5' RACE reads, TCRdb lists one record per CDR3 protein. The sample carries nearly 800,000 distinct CDR3 sequences, 20% to 30% recorded once. The same data also went into a second study, on T cells of mothers and their children.

The specimen was blood. The receptors stem from a boy aged 5 to 17 in good health.

This clonotype has just a few counts. V usage is TRBV3-1 and J usage is TRBJ1-2, with 9 positions matching TRBD1. Germline V CDR1 and CDR2: LGHDT, YNNKEL (reference sequence). There are 14 residues in the CDR3. Losses at the gene ends were 2 bases for V and 7 bases for J; bases not matched to a gene: 5. The chain's CDR3 is CASSQPGQGGGYTF. CDR3 coding DNA: TGTGCCAGCAGCCAACCGGGACAGGGAGGTGGCTACACCTTC.

V is TRBV20-1 and J is TRBJ2-3, with TRBD2 matching 8 bases. Trimming removed 4 bases from V and 6 bases from J; junction bases left unmatched: 3. Germline lookup yields CDR1 DFQATT and CDR2 SNEGSKA (reference sequence). The CDR3 loop spans 12 amino acids. The CDR3 bases are TGCAGTGCTAAGCGGGAGATGGATACGCAGTATTTT. Translating gives CSAKREMDTQYF.

The chain recombines TRBV20-1 with TRBJ2-1, with 7 bases fitting TRBD1. Germline assignment: CDR1 DFQATT and CDR2 SNEGSKA (reference sequence). This CDR3 has 10 amino acids. V was pared by 5 bases and J by 9 bases, with 1 base of the junction left unmatched. The CDR3, as DNA: TGCAGTGCTTACAGGGGTGAGCAGTTCTTC. It is translated as CSAYRGEQFF.

The chain combines TRBV28 with TRBJ2-5; D gene unclear. The germline V gene encodes CDR1 MDHEN and CDR2 SYDVKM. The V end was cut by 6 bases, the J end by 5 bases, with 22 bases between. The CDR3 totals 16 residues. CDR3 region: CASRPSIGPPGETQYF. The CDR3 DNA sequence: TGTGCCAGCAGGCCCTCTATAGGGCCCCCTGGGGAGACCCAGTACTTC.

The V gene is TRBV14, the J gene TRBJ1-1; D is ambiguous. CDR1 is SGHDN, CDR2 FVKESK, per germline. The ends were cut back, 5 bases at V and 1 base at J, with 14 bases in the middle. The CDR3 runs to 15 residues. CDR3: CASSNLVGSNTEAFF. In DNA form, the CDR3 reads TGTGCCAGCAGCAACCTGGTGGGGTCGAACACTGAAGCTTTCTTT.

The chain employs TRBV4-3 and TRBJ2-4, with D possibly matching TRBD1 (6 bases). The CDR3 contains 14 residues. Germline values: CDR1 LGHNA, CDR2 YSLEER. V was shortened by 3 bases and J by 9 bases, with 15 bases between the two germline ends. CDR3 amino acids: CASSQGIQGTIQYF. CDR3 bases: TGCGCCAGCAGCCAGGGGATACAGGGAACCATTCAGTACTTC.

The chain employs TRBV4-1 and TRBJ2-5; TRBD1 might be the D (5 bases). The DNA matches TRBJ2-7 better at its end, which makes the J call doubtful. CDR3 length equals 17 residues. From germline, CDR1 is MGHRA and CDR2 YSYEKL. The CDR3 nucleotides read TGCGCCAGCAGCCAAGGAATACGACAGAGTGCGGAATACGAGCAGTACTTC. Amino acids: CASSQGIRQSAEYEQYF.

The chain joins TRBV12-3 or TRBV12-4 to TRBJ2-7, with D perhaps TRBD1 (5 bases). V lost 5 bases and J lost 1, with 15 bases in between. The CDR3 totals 15 residues. CDR3 nucleotide sequence: TGTGCCAGCAGTCAATCGTGGCAGGGTTCCTACGAGCAGTACTTC. As protein: CASSQSWQGSYEQYF.

V is TRBV7-2 and J is TRBJ2-7; D unresolved. V was clipped by 2 bases and J by 2 bases, with 10 bases between them. The CDR3 runs to 14 residues. Germline V CDR1 and CDR2: SGHTA, FQGNSA. CDR3 sequence: CASSLTSTTYEQYF. CDR3 sequence (DNA): TGTGCCAGCAGCTTAACCTCAACAACCTACGAGCAGTACTTC.

The chain joins TRBV4-3 to TRBJ2-2; the match to TRBD1 covers 8 bases. J was trimmed by 5 bases and V by 0 bases; bases with no gene match: 8. CDR1 is LGHNA and CDR2 is YSLEER in the germline V gene. The CDR3 has 17 residues. CDR3 region: CASSQEGFDRGTGELFF. DNA for the CDR3: TGCGCCAGCAGCCAAGAGGGTTTCGACAGGGGTACCGGGGAGCTGTTTTTT.

The chain joins TRBV20-1 to TRBJ1-5, with no clear D. Germline CDR1 and CDR2: DFQATT and SNEGSKA (reference sequence). Trimming left V 0 bases short and J 2 bases short, with 14 bases between. This CDR3 comprises 16 residues. The CDR3 bases are TGCAGTGCTAGAGAGGTTTTTGGGAAGGGCAATCAGCCCCAGCATTTT. It codes for CSAREVFGKGNQPQHF.

This clonotype was observed a handful of times. This may come from a read error, since a much larger clone is one base off. V usage is TRBV25-1 and J usage is TRBJ2-4; no clear D. Germline V gives CDR1 MGHDK, CDR2 SYGVNS. This CDR3 has 14 residues. The CDR3 loop reads CASSTPASIDIPYF. CDR3 nucleotide sequence: TGTGCCAGCAGCACCCCCGCATCAATTGACATTCCGTACTTC.

This rearrangement joins TRBV29-1 to TRBJ2-3, with 10 bases lining up with TRBD2. The V gene's germline CDR1 is SQVTM and CDR2 ANQGSEA. The CDR3 has 14 amino acids. Trimming took 5 bases from V and 13 from J; bases not matched to a gene: 15. This chain's CDR3 is CSVFGLLGLATEYF. The CDR3 bases are TGCAGCGTTTTCGGGCTTCTGGGACTAGCGACTGAGTATTTT.

The rearrangement joins TRBV5-1 to TRBJ2-7; the D gene is possibly TRBD1 (6 bases). Germline CDR1 reads SGHRS; CDR2 reads YFSETQ. The V end lost 4 bases, the J end lost 2 bases, and 22 bases lay between the germline ends. The CDR3 spans 17 residues. In DNA, the CDR3 is TGCGCCAGCAGCCGGCTGCGGCTGGGGGCGGAGACCTACGAGCAGTACTTC. Translated: CASSRLRLGAETYEQYF. Together with reference TRBV5-1 and TRBJ2-7, the CDR3 gives the full variable domain: KAGVTQTPRYLIKTRGQQVTLSCSPISGHRSVSWYQQTPGQGLQFLFEYFSETQRNKGNFPGRFSGRQFSNSRSEMNVSTLELGDSALYLCASSRLRLGAETYEQYFGPGTRLTVT.

V is TRBV28 and J is TRBJ2-5; D unclear. V was clipped by 8 bases and J by 2 bases, with 9 bases between them. The CDR3 loop spans 12 amino acids. The germline V gene encodes CDR1 MDHEN and CDR2 SYDVKM. Here the CDR3 DNA reads TGTGCCAGCGGTGAAGAACAAGAGACCCAGTACTTC. The encoded protein is CASGEEQETQYF.

J is TRBJ1-2 and V is TRBV7-2; D not certain. Germline CDR1 is SGHTA and CDR2 is FQGNSA. V shed 1 base and J shed 8 bases, with 14 bases lying between them. This CDR3 comprises 14 residues. The DNA of the CDR3 is TGTGCCAGCAGCTTAGACCGGGCCCAGCGGGGCTACACCTTC. Encoded protein: CASSLDRAQRGYTF. Combining the CDR3 with reference TRBV7-2 and TRBJ1-2 gives the whole variable domain GAGVSQSPSNKVTEKGKDVELRCDPISGHTALYWYRQSLGQGLEFLIYFQGNSAPDKSGLPSDRFSAERTGGSVSTLTIQRTQQEDSAVYLCASSLDRAQRGYTFGSGTRLTVV.

This clonotype showed up just a few times. At one end the junction does not follow the germline gene, possibly because of a read error. As DNA, the CDR3 is TGCAGTGCTAGAGATGTCCCGGGACTTACTTTTTTC. It specifies CSARDVPGLTFF. The rearrangement links TRBV20-1 to TRBJ2-1, with D perhaps TRBD2 (6 bases). The CDR3 totals 12 residues. From germline, CDR1 is DFQATT and CDR2 SNEGSKA (reference sequence).

This clonotype showed up just a few times. The chain joins TRBV28 to TRBJ2-1; tentatively, D is TRBD2 (5 bases). The J call is uncertain, as TRBJ2-7 better fits the DNA end. The CDR3 runs to 12 residues. In germline, CDR1 is MDHEN, CDR2 SYDVKM. This CDR3 reads CASSFRGRQQYF. The CDR3 DNA reads TGTGCCAGCAGTTTCCGGGGTAGGCAGCAGTACTTC.

The V and J genes are TRBV27 and TRBJ2-2; perhaps TRBD1 as D (5 bases). V lost 2 bases and J 4 bases, leaving 8 bases between the germline ends. Germline V gives CDR1 MNHEY, CDR2 SMNVEV (reference sequence). The CDR3 is made up of 14 amino acids. CDR3 sequence reads: CASSLRGSTGELFF. CDR3 coding DNA: TGTGCCAGCAGTTTAAGGGGTTCCACCGGGGAGCTGTTTTTT.

The CDR3 loop reads CASIPEGLAAGELFF. Here the CDR3 DNA reads TGTGCCAGCATACCCGAGGGATTAGCGGCAGGGGAGCTGTTTTTT. The rearrangement uses TRBV7-9 and TRBJ2-2; a possible D gene is TRBD2 (6 bases). The CDR3 is 15 residues long. V gave up 7 bases and J gave up 8 bases, with 20 bases separating them. The germline V gene encodes CDR1 SEHNR and CDR2 FQNEAQ (reference sequence). The full variable domain, completed using reference TRBV7-9 and TRBJ2-2, is DTGVSQNPRHKITKRGQNVTFRCDPISEHNRLYWYRQTLGQGPEFLTYFQNEAQLEKSRLLSDRFSAERPKGSFSTLEIQRTEQGDSAMYLCASIPEGLAAGELFFGEGSRLTVL.